A selection of T cell receptor beta chains follows, all from one sample in a study of regulatory T cells in long-lasting Graves disease. TCRdb called the multiplex PCR reads again in MiXCR, with one record for every CDR3 protein. Of 650,000 to 700,000 distinct CDR3 sequences listed, 25% to 35% are singletons. The sample in question was peripheral blood mononuclear cells (PBMCs), obtained when the disease was refractory, from a patient treated with antithyroid drugs. The receptor source for this set is a female donor with Graves disease. CDR3s include the opening cysteine and the closing phenylalanine or tryptophan. A D gene is named only where the DNA matches it firmly. Size is stated for part of the rows, as once, few or many counts, or as a class when the clone is expanded.

>TRBV27|TRBJ2-7|NA|few
CASSLSVSYEQYF
TGTGCCAGCAGTTTATCAGTCTCCTACGAGCAGTACTTC
>TRBV13|TRBJ1-2|NA|NA
CASSLARQLYGYTF
TGTGCCAGCAGCTTAGCCCGACAGCTCTATGGCTACACCTTC
>TRBV3-1|TRBJ2-3|NA|NA
CASSAREDTQYF
TGTGCCAGCAGCGCCCGGGAAGATACGCAGTATTTT
>TRBV14|TRBJ2-5|NA|NA
CASSQGLTYQETQYF
TGTGCCAGCAGCCAAGGACTAACGTACCAAGAGACCCAGTACTTC
>TRBV20-1|TRBJ1-1|TRBD1|NA
CSADVGQANEAFF
TGCAGTGCTGACGTGGGACAGGCCAATGAAGCTTTCTTT
>TRBV28|TRBJ1-1|NA|few
CASTLGRGAASEAFF
TGTGCCAGCACCCTCGGGCGGGGGGCCGCCAGTGAAGCTTTCTTT
>TRBV6-2/TRBV6-3|TRBJ2-7|NA|NA
CASSYPGISGYEQYF
TGTGCCAGCAGTTACCCTGGTATTAGCGGTTACGAGCAGTACTTC
>TRBV2|TRBJ2-2|NA|NA
CASSPQRGAGELFF
TGTGCCAGCAGCCCCCAGAGAGGGGCCGGGGAGCTGTTTTTT
>TRBV7-3|TRBJ2-1|TRBD2|NA
CASSALGRDVNEQFF
TGTGCCAGCAGCGCCCTCGGGAGGGATGTCAATGAGCAGTTCTTC
>TRBV6-1|TRBJ1-1|NA|few
CASSEPGSRRTEAFF
TGTGCCAGCAGTGAGCCGGGCTCCCGGAGGACTGAAGCTTTCTTT
>TRBV20-1|TRBJ2-7|TRBD2|NA
CSAGLPGLAVEQYF
TGCAGTGCTGGCCTACCGGGACTAGCTGTCGAGCAGTACTTC
>TRBV7-6|TRBJ1-6|NA|NA
CASGPAENSPLHF
TGTGCTTCCGGACCCGCCGAGAATTCACCCCTCCACTTT
>TRBV11-2|TRBJ1-4|NA|few
CASSFSGQTEKLFF
TGTGCCAGCAGCTTCTCAGGACAGACCGAAAAACTGTTTTTT
>TRBV20-1|TRBJ1-3|NA|NA
CSARDRTSSGNTIYF
TGCAGTGCTAGAGATCGGACATCTTCTGGAAACACCATATATTTT
>TRBV27|TRBJ1-3|NA|NA
CASSSGYSGNTIYF
TGTGCCAGCAGTTCTGGGTACTCTGGAAACACCATATATTTT
>TRBV2|TRBJ2-5|NA|many
CASSRNRAGETQYF
TGTGCCAGCAGCCGAAACAGGGCGGGAGAGACCCAGTACTTC
>TRBV3-1|TRBJ2-7|NA|NA
CASSQDGNYEQYF
TGTGCCAGCAGCCAAGATGGGAATTACGAGCAGTACTTC
>TRBV11-3|TRBJ2-1|NA|NA
CASSFGGSYNEQFF
TGTGCCAGCAGCTTTGGCGGGTCTTACAATGAGCAGTTCTTC
>TRBV2|TRBJ1-3|NA|NA
CASSGAGPSISGNTIYF
TGTGCCAGCAGTGGCGCGGGCCCTTCTATCTCTGGAAACACCATATATTTT
>TRBV7-9|TRBJ1-1|NA|few
CASRPQRGGPAFF
TGTGCCAGCAGACCTCAGAGGGGCGGACCAGCTTTCTTT
>TRBV7-2|TRBJ1-2|TRBD1|NA
CASSYQGAPHYGYTF
TGTGCCAGCAGTTACCAGGGGGCGCCTCACTATGGCTACACCTTC